This is a list of T cell receptor beta chains from one sample in a study of post-analysis software for immune sequencing data. Using its own MiXCR run on the PCR reads, TCRdb lists one record per CDR3 protein. This table holds roughly 570,000 distinct CDR3 sequences, around a third found once. Source material: blood. Receptor source: a girl under 18 with multiple sclerosis. Both conserved end residues are part of each CDR3. The D gene is left open where the match is weak. The size field is filled for only some rows; it gives once, few, many or a size class.

TRBV6-1,few,15,TRBD1,TRBJ2-1,TGTGCCAGCAGTGGCGGACAGGGTCCATTCGATGAGCAGTTCTTC,CASSGGQGPFDEQFF
TRBV24-1,few,16,TRBD2,TRBJ2-1,TGTGCCACCAGTGATCCGGGACTAGCGGACTACAATGAGCAGTTCTTC,CATSDPGLADYNEQFF
TRBV4-2,NA,21,TRBD2,TRBJ2-1,TGTGCCAGCAGCCAAGATCATCGCTTCGGACTAGCGGGGAGCGTCAGGGATGAGCAGTTCTTC,CASSQDHRFGLAGSVRDEQFF
TRBV6-5,few,13,TRBD1,TRBJ1-5,TGTGCCAGCACCATGGACAGGCGTCAGCCCCAGCATTTT,CASTMDRRQPQHF
TRBV3-1,NA,16,TRBD2,TRBJ2-5,TGTGCCAGCAGCCAGGGACTAGCGGGGGGGCTCGAGACCCAGTACTTC,CASSQGLAGGLETQYF
TRBV27,NA,16,NA,TRBJ1-1,TGTGCCAGCAGTTTAAGGGGCCGGGGGGGGAACACTGAAGCTTTCTTT,CASSLRGRGGNTEAFF
TRBV12-3/TRBV12-4,few,15,NA,TRBJ2-5,TGTACCAGCAGTTTAAGCAGGCAAAGAGTGGAGACCCAGTACTTC,CTSSLSRQRVETQYF
TRBV12-3/TRBV12-4,few,15,NA,TRBJ1-6,TGTGCCAGCACCCTCCAAATCAGGACATCTTCACCCCTCCACTTT,CASTLQIRTSSPLHF
TRBV11-2,few,15,TRBD2,TRBJ2-1,TGTGCCAGCAGCTCTAAAGCGGGGGGGCCGGGTGAGCAGTTCTTC,CASSSKAGGPGEQFF
TRBV27,NA,14,TRBD1,TRBJ2-3,TGTGCCAGCAGTTTGGACAGGGAGTCAGATACGCAGTATTTT,CASSLDRESDTQYF
TRBV6-5,NA,13,NA,TRBJ1-2,TGTGCCAGCAGCCCAGAGTTGCGCTATGGCTACACCTTC,CASSPELRYGYTF
TRBV5-1,few,15,TRBD2,TRBJ2-1,TGCGCCAGCAGCTTGACTTCTAGCGGTAGGGATGAGCAGTTCTTC,CASSLTSSGRDEQFF
TRBV5-1,few,17,NA,TRBJ1-2,TGCGCCAGCAGACAAGGAATTCAGGGGCCCAAAGGCTATGGCTACACCTTC,CASRQGIQGPKGYGYTF
TRBV19,NA,13,NA,TRBJ1-2,TGTGCCAGTAGTATCGCCAGGGAGGGTGGCTACACCTTC,CASSIAREGGYTF
TRBV12-3/TRBV12-4,NA,14,NA,TRBJ1-1,TGTGCCAGCAGTTTTACAGGAGGATACACTGAAGCTTTCTTT,CASSFTGGYTEAFF
TRBV20-1,NA,18,TRBD2,TRBJ2-7,TGCAGTGCTAGCAAGAGGGGGAGCAGCGGGGGAAGAGACCACGAGCAGTACTTC,CSASKRGSSGGRDHEQYF
TRBV3-1,NA,22,TRBD2,TRBJ2-1,TGTGCCAGCAGCCAATCTCGTATCGGGTTCGGAGCGGGGGGCCGACCCTACAATGAGCAGTTCTTC,CASSQSRIGFGAGGRPYNEQFF
TRBV6-6,few,14,NA,TRBJ1-1,TGTGCCAGCTGGGGGCGGGGGGTTAACACTGAAGCTTTCTTT,CASWGRGVNTEAFF
TRBV10-3,NA,12,TRBD1,TRBJ2-3,TGTGCCATCAGTGAGGAGGGGGCGACGCAGTATTTT,CAISEEGATQYF
TRBV21-1,few,17,NA,TRBJ1-2,TGTGCCAGCACCTCACATGATAGGTCCTTGGCTAACTATGGCTACACCTTC,CASTSHDRSLANYGYTF
TRBV19,NA,13,NA,TRBJ2-5,TGTGCCAGTAGTATCGCGGCGGGAGAGACCCAGTACTTC,CASSIAAGETQYF
TRBV6-1,NA,14,TRBD2,TRBJ2-3,TGTGCCAGCAGGGGACTAGGAAACACAGATACGCAGTATTTT,CASRGLGNTDTQYF
TRBV7-9,few,14,NA,TRBJ1-5,TGTGCCAGCAGCTCCGATGACAGAAATCAGCCCCAGCATTTT,CASSSDDRNQPQHF
TRBV7-3,NA,13,TRBD2,TRBJ2-7,TGTGCCAGCAGCCCCGGGACTAGAAACGAGCAGTACTTC,CASSPGTRNEQYF
TRBV7-8,many,13,NA,TRBJ2-3,TGTGCCAGCAGCTTGACTCCCCCCGATACGCAGTATTTT,CASSLTPPDTQYF
TRBV10-3,NA,16,TRBD1,TRBJ2-4,TGTGCCATCAGATCCTCCTGGACAGGAGCCAAAAACATTCAGTACTTC,CAIRSSWTGAKNIQYF
TRBV24-1,NA,15,NA,TRBJ1-2,TGTGCCACCAGTGATTTGCATGGGCAGTCCTATGGCTACACCTTC,CATSDLHGQSYGYTF
TRBV6-5,NA,14,NA,TRBJ2-7,TGTGCCAGCAGTCCTACCTGGGGGGCAGAGACCCGGTACTTC,CASSPTWGAETRYF
TRBV6-2/TRBV6-3,NA,13,TRBD1,TRBJ2-7,TGTGCCAGCAGGATAGGACAGGGGATCGAGCAGTACTTC,CASRIGQGIEQYF
TRBV7-3,few,18,TRBD1,TRBJ2-7,TGTGCCAGCAGCTTATCACCTGGCTCGGGACAGGGCTCCTACGAGCAGTACTTC,CASSLSPGSGQGSYEQYF
TRBV3-1,few,13,NA,TRBJ1-3,TGTGCCAGCAGCCAAGGACGGCTAAACACCATATATTTT,CASSQGRLNTIYF
TRBV28,NA,14,TRBD2,TRBJ2-1,TGTGCCAGCCGGGAGGCCGGCTCCTACAATGAGCAGTTCTTC,CASREAGSYNEQFF
TRBV15,NA,14,NA,TRBJ2-7,TGTGCCACCAGCCCTACTCCCGTTTTGGACGAGCAGTACTTC,CATSPTPVLDEQYF
TRBV20-1,few,14,TRBD2,TRBJ2-3,TGCAGTGCCCCCGGACTAGCGGGGGGATATACGCAGTATTTT,CSAPGLAGGYTQYF
TRBV7-2,NA,16,TRBD2,TRBJ2-4,TGTGCCAGCAGCCCTCAGACTAGCGGGGTTAAAAACATTCAGTACTTC,CASSPQTSGVKNIQYF
TRBV6-5,few,14,NA,TRBJ1-1,TGTGCCAGCAGTTACTCGGCGGGGTTGTCCGAAGCTTTCTTT,CASSYSAGLSEAFF
TRBV7-3,NA,16,TRBD2,TRBJ2-3,TGTGCCAGCAGCTTATCGAGCGGGGGTTCACCGAATACGCAGTATTTT,CASSLSSGGSPNTQYF
TRBV6-5,few,20,NA,TRBJ1-6,TGTGCCAGCAGTTACTCGTCCCTGACAGGCAGGAGCTCCTATAATTCACCCCTCCACTTT,CASSYSSLTGRSSYNSPLHF
TRBV27,NA,17,TRBD1,TRBJ2-1,TGTGCCAGCAGTCCTCACGATCCGGGACAGGGTGACAATGAGCAGTTCTTC,CASSPHDPGQGDNEQFF
TRBV7-9,NA,14,TRBD1,TRBJ1-2,TGTGCCAGCAGCCGCAGCCAGGGGGCAGGAGGCTACACCTTC,CASSRSQGAGGYTF
TRBV5-6,NA,13,NA,TRBJ1-2,TGTGCCAGCAGCTTTGAGGGAGGAGATGGCCACACCTTC,CASSFEGGDGHTF
TRBV7-3,NA,17,NA,TRBJ2-7,TGTGCCAGCAGCCAGGGGGGCACAGGGAGTGGAAGCGGCGAGCAGTGCTTC,CASSQGGTGSGSGEQCF
TRBV9,NA,15,NA,TRBJ2-7,TGTGCCAGCAGCCCCCGGAATGCTCCCTCCTACGAGCAGTACTTC,CASSPRNAPSYEQYF
TRBV13,few,14,NA,TRBJ1-1,TGTGCCAGCAGCCCAGGGCGCATGAACACTGAAGCTTTCTTT,CASSPGRMNTEAFF
TRBV2,NA,16,TRBD2,TRBJ2-1,TGTGCCAGCAAGTGGTTGGGTAGCGGGGGGGCCGATGAGCAGTTCTTC,CASKWLGSGGADEQFF
TRBV3-1,NA,12,NA,TRBJ1-4,TGTGCCGCTCAAGGACTTAATGAAAAACTGTTTTTT,CAAQGLNEKLFF
TRBV29-1,many,15,TRBD1,TRBJ2-5,TGCAGCGTCAAAGACAGGGCTGGGCAGTTGGAGACCCAGTACTTC,CSVKDRAGQLETQYF
TRBV5-6,few,14,TRBD1,TRBJ2-7,TGTGCCAGCAGCTTCAGGACAGGCCTTTCAGAGCAGTACTTC,CASSFRTGLSEQYF
TRBV20-1,few,13,NA,TRBJ2-5,TGCAGTGCTAGTGTGGTAATCCAAGAGACCCAGTACTTC,CSASVVIQETQYF
TRBV5-5,NA,14,NA,TRBJ1-2,TGTGCCAGCAGCTTGGGAACAGGGATAGGTGGCTACACCTTC,CASSLGTGIGGYTF
TRBV11-2,many,13,TRBD2,TRBJ2-5,TGTGCCAGCAGCTTTAGCGGGGAAGAGACCCAGTACTTC,CASSFSGEETQYF
TRBV29-1,NA,14,NA,TRBJ1-1,TGCAGCGTTGAAGGGGCGGGGGCCTGTACTGAAGCTTTCTTT,CSVEGAGACTEAFF
TRBV7-2,many,11,NA,TRBJ2-3,TGTGCCAGCAGCTTACCCGGAACGCAGTATTTT,CASSLPGTQYF
TRBV10-3,NA,13,TRBD2,TRBJ2-5,TGTGCCACAGGTAGCGGGGGCCAAGAGACCCAGTACTTC,CATGSGGQETQYF